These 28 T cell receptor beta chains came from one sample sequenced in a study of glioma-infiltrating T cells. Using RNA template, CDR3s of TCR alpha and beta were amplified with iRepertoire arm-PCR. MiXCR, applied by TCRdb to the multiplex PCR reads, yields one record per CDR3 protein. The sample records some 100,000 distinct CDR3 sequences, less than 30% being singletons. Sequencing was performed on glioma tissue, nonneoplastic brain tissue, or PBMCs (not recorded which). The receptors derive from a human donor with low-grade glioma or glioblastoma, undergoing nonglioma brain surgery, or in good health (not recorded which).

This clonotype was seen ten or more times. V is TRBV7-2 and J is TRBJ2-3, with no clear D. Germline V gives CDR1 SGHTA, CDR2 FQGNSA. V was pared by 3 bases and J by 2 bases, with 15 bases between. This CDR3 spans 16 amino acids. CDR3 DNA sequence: TGTGCCAGCAGCTTTGCCGACCTTGGACCCACAGATACGCAGTATTTT. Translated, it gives CASSFADLGPTDTQYF.

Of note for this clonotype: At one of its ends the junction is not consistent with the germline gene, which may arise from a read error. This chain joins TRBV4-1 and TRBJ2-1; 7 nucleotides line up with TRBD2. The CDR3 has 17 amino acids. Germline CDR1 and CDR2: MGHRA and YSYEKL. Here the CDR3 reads CASSEDGAGRAGKEQFF. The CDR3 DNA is TGCGCCAGCAGCGAAGATGGGGCCGGGAGAGCGGGAAAAGAGCAGTTCTTC.

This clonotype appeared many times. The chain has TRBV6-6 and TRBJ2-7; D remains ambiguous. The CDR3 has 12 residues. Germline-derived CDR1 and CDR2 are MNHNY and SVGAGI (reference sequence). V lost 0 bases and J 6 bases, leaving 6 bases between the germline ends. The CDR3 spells CASSYSAGEQYF. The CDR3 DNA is TGTGCCAGCAGTTACTCAGCAGGCGAGCAGTACTTC.

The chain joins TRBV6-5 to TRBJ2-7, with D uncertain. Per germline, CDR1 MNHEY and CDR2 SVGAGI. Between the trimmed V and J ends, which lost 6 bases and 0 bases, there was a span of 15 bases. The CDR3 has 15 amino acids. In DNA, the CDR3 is TGTGCCAGCAGCCTACAGAAGCTACCCTCCTACGAGCAGTACTTC. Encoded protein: CASSLQKLPSYEQYF.

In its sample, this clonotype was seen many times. The CDR3 bases are TGCAGTGCTACCATTGCGGCTAATTCACCCCTCCACTTT. Translating it yields CSATIAANSPLHF. The chain couples TRBV20-1 to TRBJ1-6; D unclear. Trimming stripped 4 bases from V and 6 bases from J, with 10 bases between. CDR1 is DFQATT and CDR2 is SNEGSKA in the germline V gene (reference sequence). The CDR3 length is 13 residues.

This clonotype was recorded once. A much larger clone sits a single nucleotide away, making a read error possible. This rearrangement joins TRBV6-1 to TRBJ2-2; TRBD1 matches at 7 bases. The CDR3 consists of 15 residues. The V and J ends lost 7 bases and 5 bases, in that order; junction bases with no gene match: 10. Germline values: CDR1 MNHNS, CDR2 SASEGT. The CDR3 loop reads CASIRDRVGTGELFF. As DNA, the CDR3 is TGTGCCAGCATCCGAGACAGGGTTGGGACCGGGGAGCTGTTTTTT.

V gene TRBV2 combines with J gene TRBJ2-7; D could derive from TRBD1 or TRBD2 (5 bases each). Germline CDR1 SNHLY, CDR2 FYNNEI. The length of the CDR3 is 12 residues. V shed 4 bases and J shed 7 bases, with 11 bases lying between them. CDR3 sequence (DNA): TGTGCCAGCAGTGTAGGGACGGGGGAGCAGTACTTC. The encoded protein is CASSVGTGEQYF.

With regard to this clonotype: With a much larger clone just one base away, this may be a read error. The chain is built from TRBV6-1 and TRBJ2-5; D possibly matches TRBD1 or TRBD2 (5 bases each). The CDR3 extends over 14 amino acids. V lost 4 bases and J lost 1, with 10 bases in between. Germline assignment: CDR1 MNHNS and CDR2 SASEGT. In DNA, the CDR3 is TGTGCCAGCAGTGTCTGGGACGGCCAAGAGACCCAGTACTTC. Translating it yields CASSVWDGQETQYF.

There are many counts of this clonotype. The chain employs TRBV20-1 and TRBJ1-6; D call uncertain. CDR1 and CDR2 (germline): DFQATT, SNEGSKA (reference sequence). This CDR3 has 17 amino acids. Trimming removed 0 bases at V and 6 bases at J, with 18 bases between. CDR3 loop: CSARDPWTKQTNSPLHF. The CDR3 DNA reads TGCAGTGCTAGAGATCCTTGGACGAAACAAACTAATTCACCCCTCCACTTT.

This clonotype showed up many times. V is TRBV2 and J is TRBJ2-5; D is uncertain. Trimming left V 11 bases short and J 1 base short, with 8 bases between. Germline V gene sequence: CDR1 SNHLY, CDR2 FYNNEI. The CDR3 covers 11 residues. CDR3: CAGWVQETQYF. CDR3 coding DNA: TGTGCCGGATGGGTCCAAGAGACCCAGTACTTC. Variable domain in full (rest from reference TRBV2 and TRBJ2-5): EPEVTQTPSHQVTQMGQEVILRCVPISNHLYFYWYRQILGQKVEFLVSFYNNEISEKSEIFDDQFSVERPDGSNFTLKIRSTKLEDSAMYFCAGWVQETQYFGPGTRLLVL.

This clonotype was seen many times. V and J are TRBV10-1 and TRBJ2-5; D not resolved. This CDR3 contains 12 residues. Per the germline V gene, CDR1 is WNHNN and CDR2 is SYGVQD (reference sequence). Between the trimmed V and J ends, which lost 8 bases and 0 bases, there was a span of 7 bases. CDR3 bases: TGCGCCAGCCTATCCAACCAAGAGACCCAGTACTTC. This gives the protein CASLSNQETQYF.

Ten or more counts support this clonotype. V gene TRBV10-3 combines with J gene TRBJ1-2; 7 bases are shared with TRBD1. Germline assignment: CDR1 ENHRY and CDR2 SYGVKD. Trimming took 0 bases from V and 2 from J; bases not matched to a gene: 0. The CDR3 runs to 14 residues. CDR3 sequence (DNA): TGTGCCATCAGTGAGTCACAGGGGAACTATGGCTACACCTTC. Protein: CAISESQGNYGYTF.

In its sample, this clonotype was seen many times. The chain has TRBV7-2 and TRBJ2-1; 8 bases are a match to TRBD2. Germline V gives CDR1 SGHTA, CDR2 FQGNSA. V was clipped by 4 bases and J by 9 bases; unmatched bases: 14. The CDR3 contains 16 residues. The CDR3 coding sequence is TGTGCCAGCAGCTCCTTGTTGCGGGGGGACGATCTTGAGCAGTTCTTC. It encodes CASSSLLRGDDLEQFF.

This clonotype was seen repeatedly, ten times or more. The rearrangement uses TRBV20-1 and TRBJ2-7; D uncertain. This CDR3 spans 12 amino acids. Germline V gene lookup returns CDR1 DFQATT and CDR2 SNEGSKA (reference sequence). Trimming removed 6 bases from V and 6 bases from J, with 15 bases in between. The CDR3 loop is CSAPAKGIEQYF. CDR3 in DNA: TGCAGTGCCCCTGCGAAAGGGATCGAGCAGTACTTC.

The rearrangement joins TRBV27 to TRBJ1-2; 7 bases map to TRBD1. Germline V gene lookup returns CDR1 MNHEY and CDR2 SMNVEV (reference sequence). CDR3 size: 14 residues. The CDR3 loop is CVSSTRQGFYGYTF. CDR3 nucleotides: TGTGTTAGCAGTACTCGACAGGGCTTCTATGGCTACACCTTC.

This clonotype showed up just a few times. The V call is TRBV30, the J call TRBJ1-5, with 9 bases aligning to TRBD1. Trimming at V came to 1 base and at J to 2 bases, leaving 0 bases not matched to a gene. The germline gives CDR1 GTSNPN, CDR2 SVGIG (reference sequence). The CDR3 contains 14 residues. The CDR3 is CAWSGTGGNQPQHF. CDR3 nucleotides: TGTGCCTGGAGTGGGACAGGGGGCAATCAGCCCCAGCATTTT. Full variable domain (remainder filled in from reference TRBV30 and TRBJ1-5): SQTIHQWPATLVQPVGSPLSLECTVEGTSNPNLYWYRQAAGRGLQLLFYSVGIGQISSEVPQNLSASRPQDRQFILSSKKLLLSDSGFYLCAWSGTGGNQPQHFGDGTRLSIL.

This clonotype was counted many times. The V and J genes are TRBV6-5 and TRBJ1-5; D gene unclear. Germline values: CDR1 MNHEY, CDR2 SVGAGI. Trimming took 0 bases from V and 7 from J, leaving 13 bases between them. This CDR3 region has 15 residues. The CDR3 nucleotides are TGTGCCAGCAGTTACTCAGCGCAGGCTGGGCAGCCCCAGCATTTT. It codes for CASSYSAQAGQPQHF.

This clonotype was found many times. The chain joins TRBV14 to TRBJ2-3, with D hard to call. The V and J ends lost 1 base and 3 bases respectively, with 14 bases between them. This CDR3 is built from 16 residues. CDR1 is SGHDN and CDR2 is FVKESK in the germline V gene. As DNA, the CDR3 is TGTGCCAGCAGCCAAGTCATGTCTTCCTGGACAGATACGCAGTATTTT. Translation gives CASSQVMSSWTDTQYF.

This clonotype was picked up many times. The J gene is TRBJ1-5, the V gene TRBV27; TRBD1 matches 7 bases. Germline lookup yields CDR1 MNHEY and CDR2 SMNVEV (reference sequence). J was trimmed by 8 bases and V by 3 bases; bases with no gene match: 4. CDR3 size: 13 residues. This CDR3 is CASSFHRGEPQHF. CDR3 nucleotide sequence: TGTGCCAGCAGTTTCCACAGGGGAGAGCCCCAGCATTTT.

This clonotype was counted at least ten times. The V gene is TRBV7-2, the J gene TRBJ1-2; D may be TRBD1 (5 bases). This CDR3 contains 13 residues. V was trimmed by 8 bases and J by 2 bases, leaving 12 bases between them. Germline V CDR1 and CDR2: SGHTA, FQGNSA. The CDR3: CASASGVNYGYTF. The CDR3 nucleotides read TGTGCCAGCGCTTCGGGGGTGAACTATGGCTACACCTTC.

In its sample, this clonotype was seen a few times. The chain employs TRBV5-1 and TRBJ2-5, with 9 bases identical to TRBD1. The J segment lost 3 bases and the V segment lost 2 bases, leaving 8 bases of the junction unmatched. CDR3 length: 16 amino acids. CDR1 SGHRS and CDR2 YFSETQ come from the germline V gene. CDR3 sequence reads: CASSFSLQGAEETQYF. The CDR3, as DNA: TGCGCCAGCAGCTTTTCCCTACAGGGGGCTGAAGAGACCCAGTACTTC.

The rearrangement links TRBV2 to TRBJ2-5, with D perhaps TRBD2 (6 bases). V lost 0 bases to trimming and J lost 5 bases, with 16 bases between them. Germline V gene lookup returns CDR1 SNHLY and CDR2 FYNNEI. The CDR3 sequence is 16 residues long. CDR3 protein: CASSEALGRAGETQYF. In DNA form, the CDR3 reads TGTGCCAGCAGTGAAGCGCTTGGCAGGGCGGGGGAGACCCAGTACTTC.

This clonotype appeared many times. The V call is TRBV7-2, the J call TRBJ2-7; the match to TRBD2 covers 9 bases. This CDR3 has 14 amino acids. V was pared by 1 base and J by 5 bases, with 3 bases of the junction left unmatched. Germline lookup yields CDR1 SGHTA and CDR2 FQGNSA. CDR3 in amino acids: CASSLGSGSNEQYF. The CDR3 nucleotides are TGTGCCAGCAGCTTAGGTAGCGGGAGCAACGAGCAGTACTTC.

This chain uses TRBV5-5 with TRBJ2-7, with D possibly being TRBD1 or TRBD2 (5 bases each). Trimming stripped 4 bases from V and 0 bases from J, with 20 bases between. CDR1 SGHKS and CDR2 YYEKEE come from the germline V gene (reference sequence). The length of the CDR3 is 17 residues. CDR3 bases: TGTGCCAGCAGCCCAACGGGGCACGGGGCATTCTCCTACGAGCAGTACTTC. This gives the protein CASSPTGHGAFSYEQYF.

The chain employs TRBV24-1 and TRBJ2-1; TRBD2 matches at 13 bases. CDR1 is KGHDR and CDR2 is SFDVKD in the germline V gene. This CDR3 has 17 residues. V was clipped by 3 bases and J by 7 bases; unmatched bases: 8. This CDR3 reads CATSDRKLAGGPNEQFF. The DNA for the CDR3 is TGTGCCACCAGTGATAGAAAACTAGCGGGAGGGCCGAATGAGCAGTTCTTC.

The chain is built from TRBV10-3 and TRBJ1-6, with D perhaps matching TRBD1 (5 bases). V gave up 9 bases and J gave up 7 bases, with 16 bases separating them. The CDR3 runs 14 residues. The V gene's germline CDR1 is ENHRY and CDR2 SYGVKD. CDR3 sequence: CAIPGLSPNSPLHF. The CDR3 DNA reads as TGTGCCATTCCGGGACTTTCCCCCAATTCACCCCTCCACTTT.

CDR3 coding DNA: TGTGCCAGCAGTGCTAGAGATGGGGGGGCCCACACAGATACGCAGTATTTT. It yields the protein CASSARDGGAHTDTQYF. The chain joins TRBV2 to TRBJ2-3; the D gene is possibly TRBD2 (7 bases). In germline, CDR1 is SNHLY, CDR2 FYNNEI. This CDR3 has 17 amino acids. V lost 4 bases, J lost 2 bases, and 19 bases lay in between. Drawing the rest from reference TRBV2 and TRBJ2-3, the complete variable domain is EPEVTQTPSHQVTQMGQEVILRCVPISNHLYFYWYRQILGQKVEFLVSFYNNEISEKSEIFDDQFSVERPDGSNFTLKIRSTKLEDSAMYFCASSARDGGAHTDTQYFGPGTRLTVL.

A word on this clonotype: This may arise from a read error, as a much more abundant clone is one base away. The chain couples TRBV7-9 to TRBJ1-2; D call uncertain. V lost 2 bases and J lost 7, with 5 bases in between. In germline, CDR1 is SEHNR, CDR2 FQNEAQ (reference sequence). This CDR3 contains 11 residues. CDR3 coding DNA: TGTGCCAGCAGCTTATTCAGTGGCTACACCTTC. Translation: CASSLFSGYTF.